This T cell receptor (beta chain) was profiled in a study of blood T cell repertoires in COVID-19 (dated by TCRdb to the early 2020s). A note on the overall study: Collaborator samples came from the United States, Italy and Spain and covered acute and convalescent phases of COVID-19. The material from the prospective study consisted of cDNA or gDNA derived from T cells, B-cell-depleted T cells, or PBMCs. Deeply sampled blood TCRbeta repertoires from subjects exposed to, actively infected with, or recovered from COVID-19 were included in the dataset. The repertoires were made available in a free public database intended to serve as a resource for research on the immune response to SARS-CoV-2. Samples were obtained from the ongoing ImmuneRACE study (first 160 participants) and from over 1,000 subjects provided by 6 global collaborators. A de-identified subject ID, COVID-19 status, age in years and sex were almost always included in the sample metadata. Where HLA class I and class II types were available, the types were taken from metadata supplied by the sample provider, not from assay-based typing.

TCRbeta CDR3 regions were amplified from genomic DNA using the immunoSEQ Assay, a bias-controlled multiplex PCR. Per the authors' processing: The number of nucleated cells in each sample was estimated by amplification of reference gene primers within the assay. Sequence reads were collapsed and filtered to measure the absolute abundance of every unique TCRbeta CDR3 rearrangement. For each sample, productive Simpson clonality was calculated as the square root of Simpson's diversity index over productive rearrangements. The immuneACCESS repertoire file appears here via TCRdb, limited to in-frame rearrangements. These files lack a portion of the clones; in checked studies, under half of the deficit traces to unresolved V genes, and the cause of the others is not known. That table is the source of V, J and clone size, and D and trimming were worked out from the DNA. This sample has 300,000 to 400,000 clones in its table, and about 85% of those were observed once. Of the sample, around 2% is held by the ten largest clones.

Participants in the prospective study were aged roughly 18 to 89 years, lived in under 30 United States geographic areas, and enrolled through a virtual design. To assign participants to cohorts, the prospective study relied on clinical history that participants themselves reported in a screening survey and a study questionnaire. Exposed participants had been in contact, within 2 weeks of entering the study, with a person who had a PCR-confirmed or clinician-diagnosed case of COVID-19. In the prospective study, mobile phlebotomists collected whole blood, serum and a nasopharyngeal or oropharyngeal swab from each participant. Participants in the prospective study had the option to provide additional blood draws and questionnaires over a roughly 2-month period. Blood samples from the prospective study were shipped frozen or at room temperature prior to DNA extraction. Trimmed from V: 6 bases; trimmed from J: 2 bases; junction bases lacking a gene match: 10. Taken from the germline V gene (reference sequence), the CDR1 and CDR2 loops are LNHDA and SQIVND. Counted from cysteine to phenylalanine, this CDR3 has 16 amino acids. Only CDR3 DNA is held: 48 bases, read in frame from base 1.

Points on this clone: Its antigen is not yet known. It has no much larger one-base neighbor in the sample; base qualities were not kept.

The paper's findings and limits, for the study overall: The amount of clinical and demographic metadata varied by source and participant and was provided uncurated.

The sample consisted of PBMCs or T cells enriched from blood (not recorded which). Recombination linked TRBV19 to TRBJ1-5, with 7 central nucleotides matching TRBD1. This sequence originates from a woman under 40 who had been exposed to COVID-19. Here is the DNA: TGTGCCAGTAGCAAAACGCCGGGACAGCGCAATCAGCCCCAGCATTTT. Its translation is CASSKTPGQRNQPQHF.